This T cell receptor beta chain was sequenced in a study of graft-versus-host responses after intestinal transplantation. Study details: The transplants performed in recipients were multivisceral, liver-intestinal, or isolated intestinal. Following induction with anti-thymocyte globulin, all recipients were given tacrolimus and steroids for about three years. Study conclusions and caveats: Graft-donor T cell macrochimerism coincided with high graft-versus-host to host-versus-graft clonal ratios in allografts. GvH clones surfaced in recipient marrow, some emerging earlier in ileum or blood.

This clone appeared a single time. Antigen unknown. V lost 4 bases, J lost 12 bases, and 7 bases stayed unmatched. The CDR3 has 15 residues. Per germline, CDR1 SGHRS and CDR2 YFSETQ. Measured with immunoSEQ multiplex PCR; TCRdb has only the in-frame clones, and not every one. This table holds 90,000 to 150,000 clones, 90% to 95% found once. The chain employs TRBV5-1 and TRBJ2-1, with 16 positions matching TRBD2. Sample: unstimulated CD4+ T cells sorted from spleen or lymph node cells, taken before intestinal transplant. The sequence came from a human donor who received an intestinal transplant. The CDR3 nucleotides read TGCGCCAGCAGCGGGGGACTAGCGGGAGGGCCTGTGCAGTTCTTC. This translates into CASSGGLAGGPVQFF.